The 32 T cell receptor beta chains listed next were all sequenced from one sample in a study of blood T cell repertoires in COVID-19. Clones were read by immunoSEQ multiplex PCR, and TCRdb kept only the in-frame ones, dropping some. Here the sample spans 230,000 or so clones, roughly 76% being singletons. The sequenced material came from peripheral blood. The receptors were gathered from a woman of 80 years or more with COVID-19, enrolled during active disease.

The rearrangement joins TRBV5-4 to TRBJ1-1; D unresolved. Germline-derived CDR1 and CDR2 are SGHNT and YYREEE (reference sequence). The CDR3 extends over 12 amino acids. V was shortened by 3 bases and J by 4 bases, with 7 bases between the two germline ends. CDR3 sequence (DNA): TGTGCCAGCAGCTACCGGGGCACTGAAGCTTTCTTT. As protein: CASSYRGTEAFF.

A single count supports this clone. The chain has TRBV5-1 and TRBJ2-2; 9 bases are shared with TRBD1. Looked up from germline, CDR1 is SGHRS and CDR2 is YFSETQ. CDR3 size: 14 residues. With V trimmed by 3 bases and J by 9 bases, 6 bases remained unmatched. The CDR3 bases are TGCGCCAGCAGCTGGGACAGGGATTATTGGGAGCTGTTTTTT. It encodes CASSWDRDYWELFF. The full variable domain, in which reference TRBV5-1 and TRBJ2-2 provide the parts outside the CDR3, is KAGVTQTPRYLIKTRGQQVTLSCSPISGHRSVSWYQQTPGQGLQFLFEYFSETQRNKGNFPGRFSGRQFSNSRSEMNVSTLELGDSALYLCASSWDRDYWELFFGEGSRLTVL.

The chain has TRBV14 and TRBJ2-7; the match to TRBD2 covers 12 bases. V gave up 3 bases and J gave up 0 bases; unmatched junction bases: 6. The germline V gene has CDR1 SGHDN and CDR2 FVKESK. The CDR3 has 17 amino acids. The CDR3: CASSHRLAGAISYEQYF. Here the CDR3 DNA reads TGTGCCAGCAGCCATAGACTAGCGGGGGCTATCTCCTACGAGCAGTACTTC.

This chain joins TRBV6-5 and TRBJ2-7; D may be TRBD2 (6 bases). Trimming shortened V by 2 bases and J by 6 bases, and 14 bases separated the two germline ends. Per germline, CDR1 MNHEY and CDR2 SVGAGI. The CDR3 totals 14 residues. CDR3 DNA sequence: TGTGCCAGCAGTTACGCCGGGGGTCTTGGCGAGCAGTACTTC. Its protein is CASSYAGGLGEQYF.

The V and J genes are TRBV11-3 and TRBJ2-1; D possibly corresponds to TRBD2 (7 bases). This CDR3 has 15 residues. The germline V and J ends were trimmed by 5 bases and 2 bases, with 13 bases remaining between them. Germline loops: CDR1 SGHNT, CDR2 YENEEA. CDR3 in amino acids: CASSHDGGPYNEQFF. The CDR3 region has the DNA TGTGCCAGCAGCCACGACGGGGGGCCCTACAATGAGCAGTTCTTC.

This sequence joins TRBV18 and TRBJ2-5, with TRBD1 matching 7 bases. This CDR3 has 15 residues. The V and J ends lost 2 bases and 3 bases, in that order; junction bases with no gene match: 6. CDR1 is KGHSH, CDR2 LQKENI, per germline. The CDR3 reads CASSPRQGREETQYF. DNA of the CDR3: TGTGCCAGCTCACCAAGACAGGGTAGAGAAGAGACCCAGTACTTC.

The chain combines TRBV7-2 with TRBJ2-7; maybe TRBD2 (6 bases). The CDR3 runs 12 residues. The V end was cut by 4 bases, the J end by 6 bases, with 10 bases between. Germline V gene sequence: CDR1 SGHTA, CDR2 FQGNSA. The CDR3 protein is CASSSLGLEQYF. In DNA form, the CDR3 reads TGTGCCAGCAGCTCGCTGGGACTCGAGCAGTACTTC.

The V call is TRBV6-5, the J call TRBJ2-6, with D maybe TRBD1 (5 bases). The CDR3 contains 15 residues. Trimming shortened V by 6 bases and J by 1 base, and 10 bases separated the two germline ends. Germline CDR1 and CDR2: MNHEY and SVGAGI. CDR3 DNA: TGTGCCAGCAGACCAGACAGATCTGGGGCCAACGTCCTGACTTTC. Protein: CASRPDRSGANVLTF.

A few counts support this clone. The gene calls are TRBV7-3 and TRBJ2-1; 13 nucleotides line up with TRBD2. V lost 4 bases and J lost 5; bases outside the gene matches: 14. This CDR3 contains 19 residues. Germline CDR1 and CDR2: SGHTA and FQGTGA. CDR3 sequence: CASSSGLAGVTWGHNEQFF. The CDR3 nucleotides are TGTGCCAGCAGCTCCGGACTAGCGGGAGTTACTTGGGGGCACAATGAGCAGTTCTTC. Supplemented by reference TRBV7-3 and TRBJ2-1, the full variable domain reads GAGVSQTPSNKVTEKGKYVELRCDPISGHTALYWYRQSLGQGPEFLIYFQGTGAADDSGLPNDRFFAVRPEGSVSTLKIQRTERGDSAVYLCASSSGLAGVTWGHNEQFFGPGTRLTVL.

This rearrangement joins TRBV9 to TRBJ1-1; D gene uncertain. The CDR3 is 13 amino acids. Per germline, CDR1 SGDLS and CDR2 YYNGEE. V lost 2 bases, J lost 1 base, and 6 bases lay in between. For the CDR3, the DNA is TGTGCCAGCAGCGTGAACTCGAACACTGAAGCTTTCTTT. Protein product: CASSVNSNTEAFF.

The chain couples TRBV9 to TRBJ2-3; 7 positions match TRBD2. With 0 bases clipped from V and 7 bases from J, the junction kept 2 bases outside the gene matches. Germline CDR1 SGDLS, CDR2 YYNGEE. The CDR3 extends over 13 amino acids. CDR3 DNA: TGTGCCAGCAGCGTAGAGGGAGGGAATACGCAGTATTTT. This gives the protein CASSVEGGNTQYF. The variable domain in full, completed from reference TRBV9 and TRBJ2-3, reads DSGVTQTPKHLITATGQRVTLRCSPRSGDLSVYWYQQSLDQGLQFLIQYYNGEERAKGNILERFSAQQFPDLHSELNLSSLELGDSALYFCASSVEGGNTQYFGPGTRLTVL.

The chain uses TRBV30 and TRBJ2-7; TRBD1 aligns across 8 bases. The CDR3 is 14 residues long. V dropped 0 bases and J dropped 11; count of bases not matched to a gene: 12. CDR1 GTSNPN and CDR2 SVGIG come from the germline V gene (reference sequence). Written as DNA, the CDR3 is TGTGCCTGGAGTGTAAAAAGGCAGGGGGCTCGAGAGTACTTC. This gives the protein CAWSVKRQGAREYF.

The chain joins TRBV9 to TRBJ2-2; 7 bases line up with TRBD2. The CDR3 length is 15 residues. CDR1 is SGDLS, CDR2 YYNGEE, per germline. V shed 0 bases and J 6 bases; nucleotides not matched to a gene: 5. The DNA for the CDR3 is TGTGCCAGCAGCGTAGCCCCCGGGGGGTCCGGGGAGCTGTTTTTT. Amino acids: CASSVAPGGSGELFF.

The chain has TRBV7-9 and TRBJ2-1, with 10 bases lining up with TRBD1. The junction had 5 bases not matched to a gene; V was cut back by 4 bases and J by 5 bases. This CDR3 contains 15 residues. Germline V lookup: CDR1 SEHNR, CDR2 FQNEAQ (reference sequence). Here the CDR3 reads CASSSGQGVNNEQFF. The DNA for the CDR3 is TGTGCCAGCAGCTCAGGACAGGGGGTAAACAATGAGCAGTTCTTC.

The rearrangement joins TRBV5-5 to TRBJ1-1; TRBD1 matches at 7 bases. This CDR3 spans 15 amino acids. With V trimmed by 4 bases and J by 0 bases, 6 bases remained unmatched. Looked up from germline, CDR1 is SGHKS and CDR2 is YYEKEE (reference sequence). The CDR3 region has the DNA TGTGCCAGCAGCAAACGGACAGGACTGAACACTGAAGCTTTCTTT. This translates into CASSKRTGLNTEAFF.

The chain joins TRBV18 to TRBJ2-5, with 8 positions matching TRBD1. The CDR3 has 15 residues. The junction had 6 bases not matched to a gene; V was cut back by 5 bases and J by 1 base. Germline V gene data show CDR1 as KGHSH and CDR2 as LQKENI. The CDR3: CASSGRTGTQETQYF. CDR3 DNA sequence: TGTGCCAGCTCAGGGAGGACAGGGACCCAAGAGACCCAGTACTTC.

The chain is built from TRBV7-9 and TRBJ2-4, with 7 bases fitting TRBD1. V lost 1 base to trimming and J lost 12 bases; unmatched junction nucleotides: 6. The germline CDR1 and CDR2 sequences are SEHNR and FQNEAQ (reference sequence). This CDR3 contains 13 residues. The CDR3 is CASSLVEGASQYF. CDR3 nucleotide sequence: TGTGCCAGCAGCTTAGTCGAGGGGGCGAGTCAGTACTTC.

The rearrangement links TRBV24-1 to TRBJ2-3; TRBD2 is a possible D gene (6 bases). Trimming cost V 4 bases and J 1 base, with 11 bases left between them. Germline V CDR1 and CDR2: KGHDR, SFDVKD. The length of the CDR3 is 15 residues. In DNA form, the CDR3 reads TGTGCCACCAGTGACCCAGCGGGCCGCACAGATACGCAGTATTTT. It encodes CATSDPAGRTDTQYF.

DNA for the CDR3: TGTGCCAGCAGCCAAGGGGCGGGAGGTTCCTACGAGCAGTACTTC. This gives the protein CASSQGAGGSYEQYF. The chain employs TRBV14 and TRBJ2-7; 8 positions match TRBD2. The CDR3 is made up of 15 amino acids. Per the germline V gene, CDR1 is SGHDN and CDR2 is FVKESK. Trimming removed 1 base from V and 1 base from J; junction bases left unmatched: 3.

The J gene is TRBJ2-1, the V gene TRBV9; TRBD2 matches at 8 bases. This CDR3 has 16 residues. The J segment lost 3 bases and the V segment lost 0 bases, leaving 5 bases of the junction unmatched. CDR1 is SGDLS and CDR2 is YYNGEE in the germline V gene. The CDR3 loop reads CASSVAASGYYNEQFF. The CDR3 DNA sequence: TGTGCCAGCAGCGTAGCGGCTAGCGGGTACTACAATGAGCAGTTCTTC.

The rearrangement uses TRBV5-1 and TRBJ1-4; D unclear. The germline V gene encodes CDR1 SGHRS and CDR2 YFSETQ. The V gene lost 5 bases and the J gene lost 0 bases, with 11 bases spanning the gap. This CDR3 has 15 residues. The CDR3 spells CASSPGSATNEKLFF. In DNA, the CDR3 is TGCGCCAGCAGTCCGGGTTCAGCAACTAATGAAAAACTGTTTTTT.

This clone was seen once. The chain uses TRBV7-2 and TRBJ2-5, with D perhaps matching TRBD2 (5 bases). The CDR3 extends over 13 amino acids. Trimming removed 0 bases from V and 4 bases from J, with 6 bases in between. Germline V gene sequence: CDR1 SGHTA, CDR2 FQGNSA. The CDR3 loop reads CASSLALVETQYF. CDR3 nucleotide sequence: TGTGCCAGCAGCTTAGCACTAGTAGAGACCCAGTACTTC.

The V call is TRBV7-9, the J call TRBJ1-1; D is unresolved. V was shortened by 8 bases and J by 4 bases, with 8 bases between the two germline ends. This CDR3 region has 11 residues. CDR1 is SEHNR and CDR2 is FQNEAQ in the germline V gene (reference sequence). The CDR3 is CASDSGTEAFF. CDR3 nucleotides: TGTGCCAGCGATTCCGGCACTGAAGCTTTCTTT.

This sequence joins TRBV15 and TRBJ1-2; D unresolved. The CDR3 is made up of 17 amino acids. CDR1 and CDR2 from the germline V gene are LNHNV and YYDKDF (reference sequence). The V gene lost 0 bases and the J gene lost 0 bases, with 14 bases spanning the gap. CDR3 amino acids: CATSREEVVLANYGYTF. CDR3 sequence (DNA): TGTGCCACCAGCAGAGAGGAGGTGGTATTAGCTAACTATGGCTACACCTTC.

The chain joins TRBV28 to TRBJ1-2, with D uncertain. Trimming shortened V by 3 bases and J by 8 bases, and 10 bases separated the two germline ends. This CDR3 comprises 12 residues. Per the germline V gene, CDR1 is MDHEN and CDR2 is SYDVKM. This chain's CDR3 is CASSLFLGGYTF. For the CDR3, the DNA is TGTGCCAGCAGTTTGTTTCTAGGCGGCTACACCTTC.

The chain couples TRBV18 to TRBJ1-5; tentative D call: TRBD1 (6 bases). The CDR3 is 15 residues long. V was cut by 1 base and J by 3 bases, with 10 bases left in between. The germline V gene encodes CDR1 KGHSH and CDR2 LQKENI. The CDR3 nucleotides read TGTGCCAGCTCACCACAGGGACACAACAATCAGCCCCAGCATTTT. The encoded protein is CASSPQGHNNQPQHF.

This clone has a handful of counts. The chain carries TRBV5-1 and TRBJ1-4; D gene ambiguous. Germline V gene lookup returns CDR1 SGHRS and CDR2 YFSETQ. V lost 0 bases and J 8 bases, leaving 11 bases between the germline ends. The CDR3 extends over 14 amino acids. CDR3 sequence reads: CASSLDPNGEKLFF. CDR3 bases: TGCGCCAGCAGCTTGGATCCTAACGGGGAAAAACTGTTTTTT.

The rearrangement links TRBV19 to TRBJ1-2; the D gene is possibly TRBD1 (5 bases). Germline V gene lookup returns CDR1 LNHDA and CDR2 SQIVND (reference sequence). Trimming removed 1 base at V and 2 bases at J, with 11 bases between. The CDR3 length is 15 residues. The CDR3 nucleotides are TGTGCCAGTAGTATAGCGAAGGGGCGCAACTATGGCTACACCTTC. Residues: CASSIAKGRNYGYTF.

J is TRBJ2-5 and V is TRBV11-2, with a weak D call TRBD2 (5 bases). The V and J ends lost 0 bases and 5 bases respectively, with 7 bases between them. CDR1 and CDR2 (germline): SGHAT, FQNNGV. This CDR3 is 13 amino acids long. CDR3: CASSLELAETQYF. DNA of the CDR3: TGTGCCAGCAGCTTAGAGCTAGCTGAGACCCAGTACTTC.

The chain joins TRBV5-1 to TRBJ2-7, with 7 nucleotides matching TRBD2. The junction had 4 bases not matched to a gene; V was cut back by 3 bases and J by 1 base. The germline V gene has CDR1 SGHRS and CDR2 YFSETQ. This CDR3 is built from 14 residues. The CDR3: CASSWEGYSYEQYF. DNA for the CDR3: TGCGCCAGCAGCTGGGAGGGGTATTCCTACGAGCAGTACTTC.

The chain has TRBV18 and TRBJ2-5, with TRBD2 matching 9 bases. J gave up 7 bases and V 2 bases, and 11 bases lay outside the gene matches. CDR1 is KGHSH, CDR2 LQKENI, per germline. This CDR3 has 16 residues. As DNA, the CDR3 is TGTGCCAGCTCACCAGCGAGCGGGGGGTCCCCGGGGACCCAGTACTTC. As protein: CASSPASGGSPGTQYF. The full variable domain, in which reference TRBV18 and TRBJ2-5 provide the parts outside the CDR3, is NAGVMQNPRHLVRRRGQEARLRCSPMKGHSHVYWYRQLPEEGLKFMVYLQKENIIDESGMPKERFSAEFPKEGPSILRIQQVVRGDSAAYFCASSPASGGSPGTQYFGPGTRLLVL.

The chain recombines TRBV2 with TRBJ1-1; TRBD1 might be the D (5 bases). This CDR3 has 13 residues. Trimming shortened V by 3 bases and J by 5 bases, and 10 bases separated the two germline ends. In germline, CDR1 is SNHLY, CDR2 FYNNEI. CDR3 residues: CASSDDGGTEAFF. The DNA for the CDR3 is TGTGCCAGCAGTGATGACGGGGGGACTGAAGCTTTCTTT.